The source of this T cell receptor beta chain is a study of blood T cells in healthy people across ages. This clonotype showed up just a few times. This CDR3 has 12 residues. Germline V gene sequence: CDR1 GTSNPN, CDR2 SVGIG (reference sequence). V dropped 3 bases and J dropped 7 bases, with 12 bases sitting between them. Primed by a sample-barcoded 5' primer and a J-beta primer mix, a second PCR proceeded for roughly 7 to 12 cycles. TCRdb redid the calling of the 5' RACE reads with MiXCR, one entry per CDR3 protein. The table lists around 1.5 million distinct CDR3 sequences, roughly 40% of them singletons.

The V and J genes are TRBV30 and TRBJ1-2, with D possibly TRBD1 on 6 matching bases. The receptor comes from a young woman in good health. Sequences were obtained from blood. The CDR3 is CAWSLRGSGYTF. CDR3 DNA: TGTGCCTGGAGCCTAAGGGGGTCTGGCTACACCTTC.